These 3 T cell receptor beta chains were all obtained from the same sample, sequenced in a study of metastatic and nonmetastatic thyroid tumors. No treatment of any kind had been given to any patient before thyroid surgery. TCRdb reanalyzed the PCR reads via MiXCR. The sample yields fewer than 100,000 clones, around 14% seen once. Sample: blood. Receptors originate from a female donor with papillary thyroid cancer or a benign thyroid nodule (not recorded which). Some clones in this sample may be carry-over from other donors' samples.

This clone was seen at least ten times. The rearrangement links TRBV3-1 to TRBJ2-2; D call uncertain. V was clipped by 2 bases and J by 4 bases, with 5 bases between them. This CDR3 is 13 amino acids long. CDR1 is LGHDT, CDR2 YNNKEL, per germline (reference sequence). The CDR3 loop reads CASSQTVTGELFF. The CDR3 DNA sequence: TGTGCCAGCAGCCAAACGGTCACCGGGGAGCTGTTTTTT.

This clone was recorded many times. The identical CDR3 is also encoded by other nucleotide sequences in the sample. The gene calls are TRBV3-1 and TRBJ2-7; possible D gene TRBD1, 6 bases. Germline V gives CDR1 LGHDT, CDR2 YNNKEL (reference sequence). V lost 2 bases, J lost 0 bases, and 14 bases lay in between. The CDR3 length is 16 residues. This CDR3 reads CASSQPRGMGSYEQYF. DNA for the CDR3: TGTGCCAGCAGCCAACCTAGGGGGATGGGCTCCTACGAGCAGTACTTC.

Of note for this clone: This sequence may be a read error, since a much larger clone differs from it by one base. This chain's CDR3 is CSAPGTGEAEQFF. The CDR3 coding sequence is TGCAGTGCACCAGGGACAGGGGAAGCTGAGCAGTTCTTC. This chain uses TRBV20-1 with TRBJ2-1, with 10 bases aligning to TRBD1. Germline assignment: CDR1 DFQATT and CDR2 SNEGSKA (reference sequence). Trimming at V came to 6 bases and at J to 9 bases, leaving 8 bases not matched to a gene. The CDR3 is 13 amino acids.